The next 14 T cell receptor beta chains were all read from a single sample in a study of T cell repertoires in cytomegalovirus infection. TCRdb reprocessed the reads with MiXCR, giving one entry per CDR3 protein. The data show about 470,000 distinct CDR3 sequences, about two fifths seen once. These receptors' antigens are unknown. Sequencing was performed on cultured PBMCs, taken from culture after CMV antigen stimulation. Every receptor here comes from a human donor in good health (CMV status not recorded). Some clones in this sample may be carry-over from other donors' samples.

The chain links TRBV29-1 to TRBJ2-6; D remains unclear. Trimming removed 5 bases at V and 0 bases at J, with 5 bases between. The germline gives CDR1 SQVTM, CDR2 ANQGSEA. This CDR3 has 13 residues. The CDR3 spells CSVSGSGANVLTF. The DNA for the CDR3 is TGCAGCGTTTCGGGCTCTGGGGCCAACGTCCTGACTTTC.

This clonotype was recorded a few times. This chain connects TRBV7-2 to TRBJ1-5; D not resolved. The CDR3 totals 12 residues. Trimming removed 5 bases from V and 7 bases from J, with 9 bases in between. Per germline, CDR1 SGHTA and CDR2 FQGNSA. The CDR3 coding sequence is TGTGCCAGCAGCGTGGGTGGCCAGCCCCAGCATTTT. Translation: CASSVGGQPQHF.

The chain uses TRBV7-6 and TRBJ2-1; 13 bases line up with TRBD2. Germline V lookup: CDR1 SGHVS, CDR2 FNYEAQ. V was pared by 0 bases and J by 6 bases, with 5 bases of the junction left unmatched. The CDR3 runs 17 residues. The CDR3 DNA reads as TGTGCCAGCAGCTTAGCGTGTACTAGCGGGAGGGGCAATGAGCAGTTCTTC. Protein sequence: CASSLACTSGRGNEQFF. The whole variable domain, remainder taken from reference TRBV7-6 and TRBJ2-1, is GAGVSQSPRYKVTKRGQDVALRCDPISGHVSLYWYRQALGQGPEFLTYFNYEAQQDKSGLPNDRFSAERPEGSISTLTIQRTEQRDSAMYRCASSLACTSGRGNEQFFGPGTRLTVL.

This clonotype has just a few counts. V gene TRBV10-3 combines with J gene TRBJ2-5, with 9 positions matching TRBD1. The CDR3 sequence is 13 residues long. Losses at the gene ends were 6 bases for V and 1 base for J; bases not matched to a gene: 0. The germline gives CDR1 ENHRY, CDR2 SYGVKD. The CDR3 spells CAIRDRGQETQYF. The CDR3 bases are TGTGCCATCAGGGACAGGGGCCAAGAGACCCAGTACTTC.

At least ten counts were recorded for this clonotype. V is TRBV7-8 and J is TRBJ1-1; 7 bases match TRBD1. CDR3 size: 17 residues. The trim removed 2 bases at V and 2 bases at J, leaving 11 bases unmatched. CDR1 and CDR2 (germline): SGHVS, FQNEAQ. The DNA of the CDR3 is TGTGCCAGCAGCTTATTAAGGGGGCGCATCGGAAACACTGAAGCTTTCTTT. Translated, it gives CASSLLRGRIGNTEAFF.

This sequence joins TRBV5-4 and TRBJ1-1; 9 bases fit TRBD1. The CDR3 extends over 15 amino acids. CDR1 and CDR2 (germline): SGHNT, YYREEE (reference sequence). The ends lost 1 base at V and 2 bases at J; junction bases unmatched: 3. CDR3 residues: CASSLTTGGNTEAFF. The CDR3 DNA reads as TGTGCCAGCAGCTTGACGACAGGGGGTAACACTGAAGCTTTCTTT. The entire variable domain, with the rest obtained from reference TRBV5-4 and TRBJ1-1, is as follows: ETGVTQSPTHLIKTRGQQVTLRCSSQSGHNTVSWYQQALGQGPQFIFQYYREEENGRGNFPPRFSGLQFPNYSSELNVNALELDDSALYLCASSLTTGGNTEAFFGQGTRLTVV.

J is TRBJ2-7 and V is TRBV6-5; 9 bases fit TRBD1. CDR3 length: 14 amino acids. V was pared by 5 bases and J by 1 base, with 3 bases of the junction left unmatched. Germline-derived CDR1 and CDR2 are MNHEY and SVGAGI. CDR3 in DNA: TGTGCCAGCAGTCGAGGGACAGGGTCCTACGAGCAGTACTTC. Protein: CASSRGTGSYEQYF.

The chain employs TRBV14 and TRBJ2-7, with D uncertain. Trimming removed 1 base from V and 2 bases from J, with 15 bases in between. The CDR3 totals 16 residues. Germline lookup yields CDR1 SGHDN and CDR2 FVKESK. The CDR3 DNA follows: TGTGCCAGCAGCCAAGTCACGGCAGCCTTCCCCTACGAGCAGTACTTC. This codes for CASSQVTAAFPYEQYF.

The chain has TRBV7-2 and TRBJ2-3; D may be TRBD2 (5 bases). The CDR3 is 15 residues long. The V end was cut by 1 base, the J end by 0 bases, with 8 bases between. The germline gives CDR1 SGHTA, CDR2 FQGNSA. CDR3 sequence reads: CASSLVSASTDTQYF. The CDR3 coding sequence is TGTGCCAGCAGCTTAGTTAGCGCCAGCACAGATACGCAGTATTTT.

Comments on this clonotype: The junction departs from the called germline gene at one end, perhaps through a read error. The rearrangement joins TRBV7-6 to TRBJ2-7; D gene ambiguous. This CDR3 region has 16 residues. Germline V gene sequence: CDR1 SGHVS, CDR2 FNYEAQ. The DNA for the CDR3 is TGTACCAGCAGCTTACCGACCGGGCGCCGGTCCTACGAGCAGTACTTC. It yields the protein CTSSLPTGRRSYEQYF.

V and J are TRBV7-6 and TRBJ2-5, with D hard to call. This CDR3 is built from 13 residues. Germline lookup yields CDR1 SGHVS and CDR2 FNYEAQ. Trimming took off 8 bases at V and 5 bases at J, with 15 bases between the two ends. CDR3 nucleotides: TGTGCCAGCCAGTGGAGCAATTGGGAGACCCAGTACTTC. Protein sequence: CASQWSNWETQYF.

The gene calls are TRBV5-5 and TRBJ1-1, with no clear D. The CDR3 is 14 residues long. V was clipped by 6 bases and J by 1 base, with 13 bases between them. CDR1 is SGHKS, CDR2 YYEKEE, per germline (reference sequence). The CDR3 region is CASKSGLSNTEAFF. The CDR3 DNA is TGTGCCAGCAAGTCCGGTTTGTCGAACACTGAAGCTTTCTTT.

This rearrangement joins TRBV6-6 to TRBJ1-2; TRBD1 matches 10 bases. Germline trimming cut 8 bases from V and 5 bases from J; bases unmatched to any gene: 5. The CDR3 is 13 residues long. Germline CDR1 and CDR2: MNHNY and SVGAGI (reference sequence). The CDR3 here is CASVGQGSYGYTF. The CDR3 DNA follows: TGTGCCAGCGTGGGACAGGGGAGTTATGGCTACACCTTC.

This clonotype was seen more than once but under ten times. CDR3 amino acids: CASSLQNHWGNEQFF. The CDR3 region has the DNA TGTGCCAGCAGCCTACAGAACCATTGGGGCAATGAGCAGTTCTTC. This chain uses TRBV7-2 with TRBJ2-1, with D unresolved. CDR3 length: 15 amino acids. The V end lost 5 bases, the J end lost 6 bases, and 17 bases lay between the germline ends. The germline gives CDR1 SGHTA, CDR2 FQGNSA.